This entry concerns a single TCR beta chain. The sample comes from a study of blood T cell repertoires in COVID-19. Turning to the study itself: COVID-19 samples from acute and convalescent phases originated in the United States, Italy and Spain. PBMCs, B-cell-depleted T cells, or T cells were the source of the cDNA or gDNA that made up the material.

The CDR3 totals 14 residues. V shed 3 bases and J shed 3 bases, with 12 bases lying between them. Germline CDR1 KGHSH, CDR2 LQKENI. Authors' data handling: Researchers report that nucleated cell counts were estimated from reference gene primer amplification. Repertoires were generated with immunoSEQ multiplex PCR, while TCRdb's copy carries only in-frame clones and drops some. V and J calls and clone size are given by that table; D and trimming were obtained from the DNA. The table includes 130,000 or so clones, 88% detected once. Sequenced: peripheral blood. The chain links TRBV18 to TRBJ2-7; D remains ambiguous. The sequence was collected from a woman between 55 and 75 years old with acute or convalescent COVID-19. The CDR3: CASSPGQAIYEQYF. CDR3 coding DNA: TGTGCCAGCTCACCGGGCCAGGCGATCTACGAGCAGTACTTC. The complete variable domain, with remaining parts taken from reference TRBV18 and TRBJ2-7, reads NAGVMQNPRHLVRRRGQEARLRCSPMKGHSHVYWYRQLPEEGLKFMVYLQKENIIDESGMPKERFSAEFPKEGPSILRIQQVVRGDSAAYFCASSPGQAIYEQYFGPGTRLTVT.